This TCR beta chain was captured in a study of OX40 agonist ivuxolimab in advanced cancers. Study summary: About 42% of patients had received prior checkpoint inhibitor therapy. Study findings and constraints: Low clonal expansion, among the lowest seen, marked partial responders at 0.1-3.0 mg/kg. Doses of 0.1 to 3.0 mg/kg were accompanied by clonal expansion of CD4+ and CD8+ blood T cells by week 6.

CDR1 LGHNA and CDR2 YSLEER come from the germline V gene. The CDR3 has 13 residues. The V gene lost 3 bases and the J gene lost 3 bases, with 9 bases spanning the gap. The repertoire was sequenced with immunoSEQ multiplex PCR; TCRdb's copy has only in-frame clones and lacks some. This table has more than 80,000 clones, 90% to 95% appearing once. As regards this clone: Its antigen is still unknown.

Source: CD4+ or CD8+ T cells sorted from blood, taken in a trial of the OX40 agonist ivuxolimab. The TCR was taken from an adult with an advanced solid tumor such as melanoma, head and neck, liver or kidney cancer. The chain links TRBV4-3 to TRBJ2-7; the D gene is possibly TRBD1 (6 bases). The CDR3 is CASSQGASYEQYF. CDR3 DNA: TGCGCCAGCAGCCAGGGGGCAAGCTACGAGCAGTACTTC.